Listed below are T cell receptor beta chains from one sample, sequenced in a study of cytomegalovirus exposure and HLA in healthy donors. Profiled with immunoSEQ multiplex PCR; TCRdb holds only in-frame clones, not every one. The table has approximately 120,000 clones, roughly 93% seen once. Sequenced input: PBMCs. All receptors derive from a woman between 18 and 30 years old in good health and CMV-seronegative. Each CDR3 is given with its conserved first and last residue. D genes are given only for firm matches. Rows may omit the clone size; those that give it use once, few, many or a size class.

clone_size j_call v_call d_call cdr3_aa cdr3_nt
. TRBJ2-1 TRBV10-3 TRBD2 CAISLGLAGYNEQFF TGTGCCATCAGTTTAGGACTAGCGGGTTACAATGAGCAGTTCTTC
. TRBJ2-7 TRBV5-1 TRBD1 CASSYGQGGPYEQYF TGCGCCAGCAGCTACGGACAGGGAGGCCCCTACGAGCAGTACTTC
. TRBJ1-1 TRBV6-4 TRBD1 CASSAGTGVAFF TGTGCCAGCAGTGCCGGGACAGGGGTAGCTTTCTTT
few TRBJ1-2 TRBV6-1 . CASMSSGYTF TGTGCCAGCATGAGTAGTGGCTACACCTTC
. TRBJ1-5 TRBV18 . CASSTRVGRNQPQHF TGTGCCAGCTCAACCAGGGTTGGCCGTAATCAGCCCCAGCATTTT
. TRBJ2-2 TRBV5-4 . CASSLTQGYAGELFF TGTGCCAGCAGCTTGACTCAGGGTTACGCCGGGGAGCTGTTTTTT
. TRBJ1-2 TRBV7-9 . CASSFFRGGGYTF TGTGCCAGCAGCTTCTTTCGGGGTGGAGGCTACACCTTC
. TRBJ2-3 TRBV7-9 . CASKGRGADTQYF TGTGCCAGCAAGGGCAGGGGCGCAGATACGCAGTATTTT
once TRBJ2-3 TRBV10-3 . CAITEQDRTDTQYF TGTGCCATCACCGAACAGGACCGCACAGATACGCAGTATTTT
. TRBJ2-7 TRBV7-9 . CASSLGAGLGREQYF TGTGCCAGCAGCTTAGGGGCGGGGTTGGGGAGAGAGCAGTACTTC
. TRBJ2-3 TRBV19 . CASSNAGWADTQYF TGTGCCAGTAGTAATGCAGGGTGGGCAGATACGCAGTATTTT
once TRBJ2-1 TRBV27 TRBD2 CASCSGRAYNEQFF TGTGCCAGCTGTAGCGGGAGGGCCTACAATGAGCAGTTCTTC
. TRBJ1-3 TRBV7-2 . CASSLRNAREGNTIYF TGTGCCAGCAGCCTACGGAACGCACGGGAGGGAAACACCATATATTTT
. TRBJ2-5 TRBV2 TRBD2 CASTAEGTTGETQYF TGTGCCAGCACAGCGGAGGGGACTACGGGGGAGACCCAGTACTTC
. TRBJ1-4 TRBV25-1 . CASSDGDSEKLFF TGTGCCAGCAGTGACGGGGATTCGGAAAAACTGTTTTTT
. TRBJ2-5 TRBV2 TRBD2 CARASWAGDQETQYF TGTGCCAGGGCGTCGTGGGCGGGGGACCAAGAGACCCAGTACTTC
. TRBJ1-4 TRBV5-1 TRBD1 CASSLMFSGGEKLFF TGCGCCAGCAGCTTGATGTTTTCAGGGGGGGAAAAACTGTTTTTT
. TRBJ1-1 TRBV5-1 TRBD1 CASSFGRDRMNTEAFF TGCGCCAGCAGCTTCGGAAGGGACAGGATGAACACTGAAGCTTTCTTT
once TRBJ2-5 TRBV7-3 TRBD2 CASSLTRLAGQETQYF TGTGCCAGCAGCTTAACGAGGCTAGCGGGGCAAGAGACCCAGTACTTC
. TRBJ2-5 TRBV19 TRBD1 CATTGVGETQYF TGTGCCACGACAGGGGTAGGAGAGACCCAGTACTTC
. TRBJ2-2 TRBV2 . CASKGRVGGTGELFF TGTGCCAGCAAGGGTCGAGTAGGGGGCACCGGGGAGCTGTTTTTT
. TRBJ2-7 TRBV5-1 TRBD1 CASGQGTATNEQYF TGCGCCAGCGGACAGGGAACCGCGACCAACGAGCAGTACTTC
. TRBJ2-7 TRBV2 TRBD1 CASSDVRDRAKQYF TGTGCCAGCAGTGATGTCAGGGACAGAGCGAAGCAGTACTTC
. TRBJ2-5 TRBV30 . CAWSLFRELIETQYF TGTGCCTGGAGTCTTTTCCGAGAACTAATAGAGACCCAGTACTTC
. TRBJ1-5 TRBV19 . CASSRAVNQPQHF TGTGCCAGTAGTAGGGCTGTTAATCAGCCCCAGCATTTT
. TRBJ2-5 TRBV20-1 . CSASPGETQYF TGCAGTGCTAGTCCCGGGGAGACCCAGTACTTC
. TRBJ2-7 TRBV5-1 . CASSSSIQGPPQEQYF TGCGCCAGCAGCTCAAGCATCCAGGGGCCGCCTCAGGAGCAGTACTTC
. TRBJ2-7 TRBV11-2 . CASSSSGVGGEQYF TGTGCCAGCAGCTCCTCAGGGGTTGGTGGCGAGCAGTACTTC
. TRBJ2-1 TRBV14 TRBD2 CASSLKGLLAGHYNERQFF TGTGCCAGCAGCCTGAAAGGCCTGCTAGCGGGACATTACAATGAGCGGCAGTTCTTC
. TRBJ1-1 TRBV6-1 . CASRDVQGESEAFF TGTGCCAGCAGAGACGTACAGGGCGAGTCTGAAGCTTTCTTT
. TRBJ1-1 TRBV5-1 TRBD1 CASSAESSGGLETFF TGCGCCAGCAGCGCTGAAAGTTCAGGGGGCCTGGAAACTTTCTTT
. TRBJ2-5 TRBV5-1 TRBD1 CASNTGQGAFETQYF TGCGCCAGCAACACCGGACAGGGGGCCTTTGAGACCCAGTACTTC
. TRBJ1-1 TRBV4-2 TRBD1 CASSLLTGTGGTEAFF TGTGCCAGCAGCCTTTTAACGGGGACAGGGGGCACTGAAGCTTTCTTT
. TRBJ2-7 TRBV10-2 TRBD2 CASKTSGSGEYF TGCGCCAGCAAGACTAGCGGGAGTGGGGAGTACTTC
. TRBJ2-5 TRBV5-1 . CASSPSAGIGETQYF TGCGCCAGCAGCCCCTCCGCGGGGATCGGAGAGACCCAGTACTTC
. TRBJ2-5 TRBV9 . CASSVGPGSGETQYF TGTGCCAGCAGCGTAGGCCCGGGATCGGGGGAGACCCAGTACTTC
. TRBJ2-5 TRBV4-1 TRBD2 CASSHPGGGLGLETQYF TGCGCCAGCAGCCACCCCGGGGGGGGCCTGGGACTTGAGACCCAGTACTTC
few TRBJ2-7 TRBV2 TRBD2 CASKDASGSDEQYF TGTGCCAGCAAAGACGCTAGCGGGAGCGACGAGCAGTACTTC
. TRBJ1-4 TRBV7-2 TRBD1 CASSRTGTANEKLFF TGTGCCAGCAGCCGAACCGGGACAGCAAATGAAAAACTGTTTTTT
. TRBJ2-2 TRBV7-8 TRBD2 CASSLAASGTGELFF TGTGCCAGCAGCTTAGCGGCTAGCGGAACCGGGGAGCTGTTTTTT
. TRBJ2-5 TRBV28 TRBD2 CASSSREGGPSETQYF TGTGCCAGCAGCTCCAGGGAGGGAGGGCCCTCGGAGACCCAGTACTTC
. TRBJ2-3 TRBV5-4 . CASSLLSSDTQYF TGTGCCAGCAGCTTGTTATCGTCGGATACGCAGTATTTT
. TRBJ2-1 TRBV5-1 TRBD1 CASSLAPGQGYNEQFF TGCGCCAGCAGCTTGGCGCCGGGACAGGGATACAATGAGCAGTTCTTC
. TRBJ2-5 TRBV19 TRBD1 CASSIYYGQGETQYF TGTGCCAGTAGCATCTACTATGGACAGGGGGAGACCCAGTACTTC
. TRBJ2-1 TRBV28 TRBD2 CATQISGGANEQFF TGTGCCACCCAAATTAGCGGGGGGGCTAATGAGCAGTTCTTC
. TRBJ2-6 TRBV5-1 . CASSLAFVSGANVLTF TGCGCCAGCAGCTTGGCCTTCGTATCTGGGGCCAACGTCCTGACTTTC
. TRBJ1-3 TRBV6-5 . CASSYSREGAGNTIYF TGTGCCAGCAGTTACTCGCGTGAGGGGGCTGGAAACACCATATATTTT
. TRBJ1-5 TRBV28 TRBD1 CASSDRVQPQHF TGTGCCAGCAGTGACAGGGTCCAGCCCCAGCATTTT
. TRBJ1-3 TRBV6-5 . CASSPQGFGNTIYF TGTGCCAGCAGTCCCCAGGGTTTCGGGAACACCATATATTTT
. TRBJ2-1 TRBV27 TRBD1 CASSLGQLNEQFF TGTGCCAGCAGCCTGGGACAGCTCAATGAGCAGTTCTTC
few TRBJ2-7 TRBV5-1 . CASSFQGGEQYF TGCGCCAGCAGCTTTCAGGGGGGAGAGCAGTACTTC